A single sample gave rise to the 6 T cell receptor beta chains below, sequenced in a study of cytomegalovirus exposure and HLA in healthy donors. The study ran its PCR with 60 Vbeta and 13 Jbeta primers. Using immunoSEQ multiplex PCR, the repertoire was profiled, and TCRdb retains in-frame clones only, with some absent. The sample shows some 130,000 clones, approximately 74% of them seen only once. Sequencing input: PBMCs. These receptor sequences come from a male donor in good health and CMV-seronegative.

The V gene is TRBV5-1, the J gene TRBJ2-3, with a possible D match to TRBD2 (7 bases). The ends were cut back, 4 bases at V and 5 bases at J, with 23 bases in the middle. Germline CDR1 reads SGHRS; CDR2 reads YFSETQ. CDR3 length: 17 amino acids. The CDR3 is CASSPRDRGGLKDTQYF. CDR3 nucleotides: TGCGCCAGCAGCCCCAGAGATAGGGGGGGATTAAAAGATACGCAGTATTTT.

This clone showed up just a few times. The gene calls are TRBV7-2 and TRBJ1-1, with unresolved D. Per germline, CDR1 SGHTA and CDR2 FQGNSA. V lost 6 bases to trimming and J lost 1 base, with 12 bases between them. The CDR3 is 14 amino acids. The CDR3 region is CASRGPPENTEAFF. CDR3 bases: TGTGCCAGCAGGGGCCCGCCAGAGAACACTGAAGCTTTCTTT.

The chain joins TRBV4-2 to TRBJ1-2, with TRBD1 identical over 7 bases. The CDR3 extends over 15 amino acids. In germline, CDR1 is LGHNA, CDR2 YNFKEQ. V gave up 0 bases and J gave up 3 bases; unmatched junction bases: 4. This CDR3 is CASSQDRQGDYGYTF. DNA for the CDR3: TGTGCCAGCAGCCAAGACCGGCAGGGGGACTATGGCTACACCTTC.

The chain uses TRBV7-2 and TRBJ2-2; the D gene is possibly TRBD2 (5 bases). Germline V CDR1 and CDR2: SGHTA, FQGNSA. There are 15 residues in the CDR3. V gave up 4 bases and J gave up 1 base, with 10 bases separating them. The CDR3: CASSSGRGNTGELFF. The CDR3, as DNA: TGTGCCAGCAGCTCTGGGAGAGGGAACACCGGGGAGCTGTTTTTT. The full variable domain, with the rest looked up from reference TRBV7-2 and TRBJ2-2, is GAGVSQSPSNKVTEKGKDVELRCDPISGHTALYWYRQSLGQGLEFLIYFQGNSAPDKSGLPSDRFSAERTGGSVSTLTIQRTQQEDSAVYLCASSSGRGNTGELFFGEGSRLTVL.

The chain couples TRBV4-3 to TRBJ2-1, with 7 positions matching TRBD2. The length of the CDR3 is 13 residues. The trim removed 2 bases at V and 8 bases at J, leaving 3 bases unmatched. CDR1 is LGHNA, CDR2 YSLEER, per germline. The CDR3 is CASSQPSGDEQFF. The CDR3 DNA sequence: TGCGCCAGCAGCCAACCGAGCGGGGATGAGCAGTTCTTC.

The rearrangement joins TRBV30 to TRBJ2-7; 8 bases align to TRBD1. V shed 3 bases and J 2 bases; nucleotides not matched to a gene: 0. CDR1 and CDR2 (germline): GTSNPN, SVGIG (reference sequence). The CDR3 consists of 12 residues. CDR3 sequence: CAWRTGAYEQYF. CDR3 DNA sequence: TGTGCCTGGAGGACAGGGGCCTACGAGCAGTACTTC. Complete variable domain (other parts from reference TRBV30 and TRBJ2-7): SQTIHQWPATLVQPVGSPLSLECTVEGTSNPNLYWYRQAAGRGLQLLFYSVGIGQISSEVPQNLSASRPQDRQFILSSKKLLLSDSGFYLCAWRTGAYEQYFGPGTRLTVT.